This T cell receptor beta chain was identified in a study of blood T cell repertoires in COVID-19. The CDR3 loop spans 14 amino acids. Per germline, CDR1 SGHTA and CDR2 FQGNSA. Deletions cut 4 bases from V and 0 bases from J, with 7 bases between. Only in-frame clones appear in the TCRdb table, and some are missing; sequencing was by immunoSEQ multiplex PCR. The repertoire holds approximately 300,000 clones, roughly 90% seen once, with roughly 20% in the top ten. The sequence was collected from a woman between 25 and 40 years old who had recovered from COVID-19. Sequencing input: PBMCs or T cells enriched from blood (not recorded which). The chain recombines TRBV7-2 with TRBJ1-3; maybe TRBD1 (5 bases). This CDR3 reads CASSSDSSGNTIYF. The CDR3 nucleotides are TGTGCCAGCAGCTCCGACAGCTCTGGAAACACCATATATTTT.